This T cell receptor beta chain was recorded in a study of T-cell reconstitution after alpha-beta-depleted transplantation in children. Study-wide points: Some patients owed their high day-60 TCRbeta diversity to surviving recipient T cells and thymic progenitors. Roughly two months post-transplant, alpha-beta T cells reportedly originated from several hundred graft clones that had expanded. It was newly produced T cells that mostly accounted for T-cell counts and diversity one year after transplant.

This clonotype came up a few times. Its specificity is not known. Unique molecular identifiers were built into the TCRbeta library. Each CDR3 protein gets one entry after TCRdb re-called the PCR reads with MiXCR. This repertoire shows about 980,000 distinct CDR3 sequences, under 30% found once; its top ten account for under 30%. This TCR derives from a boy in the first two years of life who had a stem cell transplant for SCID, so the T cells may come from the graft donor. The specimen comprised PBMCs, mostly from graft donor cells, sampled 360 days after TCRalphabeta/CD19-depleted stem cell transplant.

The CDR3 region is CASSRQVWYTEAFF. CDR3 sequence (DNA): TGTGCCAGTAGTAGACAGGTGTGGTACACTGAAGCTTTCTTT. The V gene is TRBV19, the J gene TRBJ1-1; maybe TRBD1 (6 bases). The CDR3 consists of 14 residues. Trimming took 4 bases from V and 3 from J, leaving 12 bases between them. Germline loops: CDR1 LNHDA, CDR2 SQIVND (reference sequence). Full variable domain (remainder filled in from reference TRBV19 and TRBJ1-1): DGGITQSPKYLFRKEGQNVTLSCEQNLNHDAMYWYRQDPGQGLRLIYYSQIVNDFQKGDIAEGYSVSREKKESFPLTVTSAQKNPTAFYLCASSRQVWYTEAFFGQGTRLTVV.